Listed here are 10 T cell receptor beta chains from one sample, sequenced in a study of cytomegalovirus exposure and HLA in healthy donors. Only in-frame clones appear in the TCRdb table, and some are missing; sequencing was by immunoSEQ multiplex PCR. The sample shows 220,000 or so clones, over 80% of them seen only once. The sample consisted of PBMCs. These receptors were taken from a woman aged 25 to 45 in good health and CMV-seropositive.

The chain joins TRBV5-1 to TRBJ1-5; D is undetermined. Germline V gives CDR1 SGHRS, CDR2 YFSETQ. The V end lost 0 bases, the J end lost 2 bases, and 9 bases lay between the germline ends. CDR3 length equals 15 residues. The chain's CDR3 is CASSLEGSGNQPQHF. The CDR3 bases are TGCGCCAGCAGCTTGGAGGGTAGCGGCAATCAGCCCCAGCATTTT.

The genes are TRBV7-9 and TRBJ1-2, with D uncertain. CDR1 is SEHNR and CDR2 is FQNEAQ in the germline V gene (reference sequence). The V end was cut by 3 bases, the J end by 3 bases, with 8 bases between. CDR3 length: 13 residues. CDR3 in amino acids: CASSFGSDYGYTF. Here the CDR3 DNA reads TGTGCCAGCAGCTTTGGCAGCGACTATGGCTACACCTTC.

The rearrangement links TRBV27 to TRBJ2-1; 9 bases fit TRBD2. V trimming: 2 bases; J trimming: 10 bases; junction bases outside the gene matches: 6. CDR3 length equals 14 residues. The germline V gene has CDR1 MNHEY and CDR2 SMNVEV (reference sequence). Here the CDR3 DNA reads TGTGCCAGCAGTTTAGGGGTAGCGGGAGTGGAGCAGTTCTTC. Its translation: CASSLGVAGVEQFF.

The V call is TRBV6-1, the J call TRBJ2-3; 7 positions agree with TRBD1. The CDR3 runs to 15 residues. J was trimmed by 4 bases and V by 6 bases; bases with no gene match: 10. Germline-derived CDR1 and CDR2 are MNHNS and SASEGT. In DNA, the CDR3 is TGTGCCAGCAGGCCCGACAGGGTACGGCCAGATACGCAGTATTTT. The encoded protein is CASRPDRVRPDTQYF.

The chain employs TRBV11-2 and TRBJ1-4; D remains ambiguous. This CDR3 comprises 13 residues. Trimming stripped 5 bases from V and 7 bases from J, with 11 bases between. Germline V gene lookup returns CDR1 SGHAT and CDR2 FQNNGV. CDR3 protein: CASSTSTGEKLFF. The DNA for the CDR3 is TGTGCCAGCAGCACGAGCACGGGTGAAAAACTGTTTTTT.

CDR3 nucleotide sequence: TGTGCCAGCGCCCGGAGCACAGATACGCAGTATTTT. Translated, it gives CASARSTDTQYF. This chain uses TRBV6-5 with TRBJ2-3; D is undetermined. The CDR3 spans 12 residues. In germline, CDR1 is MNHEY, CDR2 SVGAGI. With 8 bases removed from V and 0 bases from J, the gap between germline ends came to 6 bases.

The chain uses TRBV7-3 and TRBJ2-7; possibly TRBD1 for D (6 bases). The CDR3 consists of 15 residues. Trimming took off 5 bases at V and 3 bases at J, with 17 bases between the two ends. The V gene's germline CDR1 is SGHTA and CDR2 FQGTGA. The DNA of the CDR3 is TGTGCCAGCAGCCCCCAACTGACAGGAATCTACGAGCAGTACTTC. Translation gives CASSPQLTGIYEQYF.

V gene TRBV6-5 combines with J gene TRBJ1-2, with D possibly matching TRBD1 (5 bases). CDR1 MNHEY and CDR2 SVGAGI come from the germline V gene. This CDR3 contains 12 residues. V shed 4 bases and J shed 5 bases, with 8 bases lying between them. The DNA of the CDR3 is TGTGCCAGCAGTTCGACAGATTATGGCTACACCTTC. This gives the protein CASSSTDYGYTF.

The V gene is TRBV5-1, the J gene TRBJ2-1; no firm D call. Trimming cost V 1 base and J 5 bases, with 13 bases left between them. The germline V gene has CDR1 SGHRS and CDR2 YFSETQ. This CDR3 contains 15 residues. CDR3 in amino acids: CASSLNSNRNNEQFF. DNA of the CDR3: TGCGCCAGCAGCTTGAATAGTAACCGTAACAATGAGCAGTTCTTC.

This clone was seen once. This chain links TRBV5-1 with TRBJ2-7; perhaps TRBD2 as D (6 bases). CDR1 is SGHRS, CDR2 YFSETQ, per germline. There are 14 residues in the CDR3. Trimming removed 4 bases from V and 4 bases from J, with 15 bases in between. DNA of the CDR3: TGCGCCAGCAGCATCCGGGACTTAGATTACGAGCAGTACTTC. Residues: CASSIRDLDYEQYF. The variable domain in full, completed from reference TRBV5-1 and TRBJ2-7, reads KAGVTQTPRYLIKTRGQQVTLSCSPISGHRSVSWYQQTPGQGLQFLFEYFSETQRNKGNFPGRFSGRQFSNSRSEMNVSTLELGDSALYLCASSIRDLDYEQYFGPGTRLTVT.